These T cell receptor beta chains were read from a single sample in a study of blood T cells in healthy people across ages. TCRdb analysed the 5' RACE reads with MiXCR anew, one entry per CDR3 protein. The sample shows 980,000 or so distinct CDR3 sequences, roughly 50% of them seen only once. The sample was blood. Every receptor here comes from a man aged 25 to 40 in good health. Both conserved end residues are part of each CDR3. D genes are given only for firm matches. Size is stated for part of the rows, as once, few or many counts, or as a class when the clone is expanded.

V	D	size	J	DNA	CDR3
TRBV2	NA	NA	TRBJ2-7	TGTGCCTCGATACAGGGAGTTTACGAGCAGTACTTC	CASIQGVYEQYF
TRBV7-9	NA	NA	TRBJ2-1	TGTGCCAGCAGCTTAGTTTCTATACTGAATGAGCAGTTCTTC	CASSLVSILNEQFF
TRBV29-1	NA	few	TRBJ1-2	TGCAGCGGGAGGGAAGCTAGTGGCTACACCTTC	CSGREASGYTF
TRBV5-6	NA	few	TRBJ2-6	TGTGCCAGCAGCACCCCGACCTACTCTGGGGCCAACGTCCTGACTTTC	CASSTPTYSGANVLTF
TRBV20-1	TRBD1	few	TRBJ2-4	TGCAGTGCTCCCGGGACAGGGGCTAACATTCAGTACTTC	CSAPGTGANIQYF
TRBV27	NA	few	TRBJ1-1	TGTGCCAGCAGTTTGGCCGCCTTCGGGGTAGACACTGAAGCTTTCTTT	CASSLAAFGVDTEAFF
TRBV5-8	NA	NA	TRBJ2-3	TGTGCCAGCCACGCGGAGGGGGTCTTCACAGATACGCAGTATTTT	CASHAEGVFTDTQYF
TRBV5-1	NA	few	TRBJ1-1	TGCGCCAGCAACAAGGACAGCACGATGAACACTGAAGCTTTCTTT	CASNKDSTMNTEAFF
TRBV24-1	TRBD1	NA	TRBJ1-2	TGTGCCACCAGTGACTCGGGACAGGGGAACTATGGCTACACCTTC	CATSDSGQGNYGYTF
TRBV30	TRBD1	NA	TRBJ1-1	TGTGCCTGGAGTATCGACAGGGGAACTGAAGCTTTCTTT	CAWSIDRGTEAFF
TRBV28	TRBD1	NA	TRBJ2-4	TGTGCCAGCAGTTCCGGGGACAGGGTGGCCAAAAACATTCAGTACTTC	CASSSGDRVAKNIQYF
TRBV3-1	NA	NA	TRBJ2-5	TGTGCCAGCAGCCAAGAACTAGTGAGTCCAGAGACCCAGTACTTC	CASSQELVSPETQYF
TRBV30	NA	once	TRBJ1-5	TGTGCCTGGAGTGACGGGAGCAATCAGCCCCAGCATTTT	CAWSDGSNQPQHF
TRBV6-1	TRBD1	NA	TRBJ2-2	TGTGCCAGCCAGGCAGGGGGCGGGAACACCGGGGAGCTGTTTTTT	CASQAGGGNTGELFF
TRBV20-1	TRBD2	NA	TRBJ2-1	TGCAGTGCTAGGCAACTCGGGACTAGCGGGGTACACAATGAGCAGTTCTTC	CSARQLGTSGVHNEQFF
TRBV11-2	NA	few	TRBJ2-1	TGTGCCAGCAGCGTCGAAATCCGGGTACAGCTGTTCTTC	CASSVEIRVQLFF
TRBV6-5	NA	NA	TRBJ1-6	TGTGCCAGCAGTTACTCAAAACGGGGGAACTATAATTCACTCCTCCACTTT	CASSYSKRGNYNSLLHF
TRBV20-1	NA	few	TRBJ2-3	TGCAGTGCTAGTCCTCCGGGCAGCCACGCAGATACGCAGTATTTT	CSASPPGSHADTQYF
TRBV5-1	TRBD1	few	TRBJ1-5	TGCGCCAGCAGCCTCAAGACAGGGAGCCACAATCAGCCCCAGCATTTT	CASSLKTGSHNQPQHF
TRBV20-1	TRBD1	once	TRBJ1-2	TGCAGTTCCAACCCCAGGGACGGACAGGGCGGCTACACCTTC	CSSNPRDGQGGYTF
TRBV25-1	NA	few	TRBJ1-2	TGTGCCAGCAGTGAAAGGGCCTTCTATGGCTACACCTTC	CASSERAFYGYTF
TRBV5-4	NA	few	TRBJ2-3	TGTGCCAGCAGCAACCGACAGATGATGACAGATACGCAGTATTTT	CASSNRQMMTDTQYF
TRBV7-8	TRBD1	few	TRBJ1-2	TGTGCCAGCAGCGCCCGTCCAGGGGGCCTTGGTGGCTACACCTTC	CASSARPGGLGGYTF
TRBV3-1	TRBD1	NA	TRBJ1-4	TGTGCCAGCAGCCAAGTCGGGACAGGGGGTGAAAAACTGTTTTTT	CASSQVGTGGEKLFF
TRBV6-5	TRBD2	NA	TRBJ2-7	TGTGCCAGCATACAACTAGCGGGGAGCGGACGCTACGAGCAGTACTTC	CASIQLAGSGRYEQYF
TRBV5-1	NA	few	TRBJ2-7	TGCGCCAGCAGCTTGGTTCGTCAGGAGCAGTACTTC	CASSLVRQEQYF
TRBV6-5	TRBD2	NA	TRBJ2-5	TGTGCCAGCAGTTTCGGGACTAGCGGGGGGACGATCCAAGAGACCCAGTACTTC	CASSFGTSGGTIQETQYF
TRBV12-3/TRBV12-4	TRBD1	NA	TRBJ2-1	TGTGCCAGCACAAGGGGAGGACAGGGGGGCACTGAGCAGTTCTTC	CASTRGGQGGTEQFF
TRBV7-2	NA	many	TRBJ1-2	TGTGCCAGCAAATCTCCACAGGGTAGCGGCTACACCTTC	CASKSPQGSGYTF
TRBV5-1	TRBD2	few	TRBJ2-1	TGCGCCAGCAGCCCGGCAACGGGGGGGACTGGGGGATACAATGAGCAGTTCTTC	CASSPATGGTGGYNEQFF
TRBV18	TRBD2	NA	TRBJ2-7	TGTGCCAGCTCACTAGCCGGACTAGGTAGCGGACTGTACGAGCGGTACTTC	CASSLAGLGSGLYERYF
TRBV7-3	TRBD1	few	TRBJ1-1	TGTGCCAGCAGCGAGACAGGGGTAGGGACTGAAGCTTTCTTT	CASSETGVGTEAFF
TRBV29-1	TRBD1	NA	TRBJ1-1	TGCAGCGTTGCGGGTGGGACAGGGCCGAACACTGAAGCTTTCTTT	CSVAGGTGPNTEAFF
TRBV5-1	TRBD1	few	TRBJ2-7	TGCGCCAGCAGCTCCTGGACAGGGGCCTACGAGCAGTACTTC	CASSSWTGAYEQYF
TRBV4-3	TRBD2	many	TRBJ2-1	TGCGCCAGCAGCCAAGATCTGGGCGGGGGGGCTGGAAATGAGCAGTTCTTC	CASSQDLGGGAGNEQFF
TRBV25-1	NA	NA	TRBJ1-2	TGTGCCAGCACTCAGGGTTTTGGCTACACCTTC	CASTQGFGYTF
TRBV6-6	NA	NA	TRBJ2-2	TGTGCCACCCTAGTGGGCACCGGGGAGCTGTTTTTT	CATLVGTGELFF
TRBV20-1	TRBD2	NA	TRBJ2-7	TGCAGTGCTGCTAGCGGGGCGATGTCCTACGAGCAGTACTTC	CSAASGAMSYEQYF
TRBV20-1	NA	NA	TRBJ1-4	TGCAGTGCTAGAGAGGTGACAGACCCTAATGAAAAACTGTTTTTT	CSAREVTDPNEKLFF
TRBV12-3/TRBV12-4	TRBD1	NA	TRBJ2-7	TGTGCCAGCAGCGGGGACAGGTACTACGAGCAGTACTTC	CASSGDRYYEQYF
TRBV20-1	NA	NA	TRBJ2-7	TGCAGTGCTAGAGACGAGGGTCGACGGCCCTACGAGCAGTACTTC	CSARDEGRRPYEQYF
TRBV3-1	NA	NA	TRBJ1-5	TGTGCCAGCAGCCAAAAGGGACCCAGCGGTCAGCCCCAGCATTTT	CASSQKGPSGQPQHF
TRBV12-3/TRBV12-4	NA	NA	TRBJ2-1	TGTGCCAGCAGCCCCGGGACTCCGGCCGATGAGCAGTTCTTC	CASSPGTPADEQFF
TRBV7-9	NA	few	TRBJ1-5	TGTGCCAGCAGCTATGGACGGGATCAGCCCCAGCATTTT	CASSYGRDQPQHF
TRBV27	TRBD2	NA	TRBJ2-5	TGTGCCAGCAGAGAGCCGGGACTAGTTGGGACCCAGTACTTC	CASREPGLVGTQYF
TRBV20-1	NA	many	TRBJ1-2	TGCAGTGCTCAGACCGGGGGCAGGGCGTCCTATGGCTACACCTTC	CSAQTGGRASYGYTF
TRBV3-1	TRBD2	NA	TRBJ2-5	TGTGCCAGCAGCCAAGAGAGGCTAGCGGGGATTGGAGAGACCCAGTACTTC	CASSQERLAGIGETQYF
TRBV5-1	NA	few	TRBJ1-1	TGCGCCAGCAGCCCTACAGCGAAGGTAGGGACTGAAGCTTTCTTT	CASSPTAKVGTEAFF
TRBV11-2	NA	NA	TRBJ2-1	TGTGCCAGCAGCCCGGGGGACAGAGTTACCTACAATGAGCAGTTCTTC	CASSPGDRVTYNEQFF
TRBV4-1	NA	NA	TRBJ1-1	TGCGCCAGCAGCCAAGGTTTCGCAGGGATGGCTGAAGCTTTCTTT	CASSQGFAGMAEAFF
TRBV12-3/TRBV12-4	NA	NA	TRBJ1-5	TGTGCCAGCAGTATTAGCAATCAGCCCCAGCATTTT	CASSISNQPQHF